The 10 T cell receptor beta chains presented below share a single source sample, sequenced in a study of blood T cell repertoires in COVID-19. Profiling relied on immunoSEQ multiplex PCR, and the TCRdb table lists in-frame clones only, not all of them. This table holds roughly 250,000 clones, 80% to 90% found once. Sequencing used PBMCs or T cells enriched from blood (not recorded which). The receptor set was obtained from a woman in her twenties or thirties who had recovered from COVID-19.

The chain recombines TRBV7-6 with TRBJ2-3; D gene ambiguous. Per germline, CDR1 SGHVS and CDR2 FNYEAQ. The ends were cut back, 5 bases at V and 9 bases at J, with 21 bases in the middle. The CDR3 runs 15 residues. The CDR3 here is CASSPTGSNIGTQYF. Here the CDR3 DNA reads TGTGCCAGCAGCCCAACCGGGTCGAATATTGGGACGCAGTATTTT.

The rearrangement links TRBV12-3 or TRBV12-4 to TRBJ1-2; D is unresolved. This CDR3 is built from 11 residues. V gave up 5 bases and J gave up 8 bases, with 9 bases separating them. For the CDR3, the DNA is TGTGCCAGCAGTCCCCTTTCGGGCTACACCTTC. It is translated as CASSPLSGYTF.

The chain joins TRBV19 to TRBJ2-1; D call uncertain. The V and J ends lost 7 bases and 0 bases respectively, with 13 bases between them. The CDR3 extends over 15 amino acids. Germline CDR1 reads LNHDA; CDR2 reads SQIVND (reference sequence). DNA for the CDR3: TGTGCCAGTAATTCCCTTTCGAGCTCCTACAATGAGCAGTTCTTC. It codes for CASNSLSSSYNEQFF.

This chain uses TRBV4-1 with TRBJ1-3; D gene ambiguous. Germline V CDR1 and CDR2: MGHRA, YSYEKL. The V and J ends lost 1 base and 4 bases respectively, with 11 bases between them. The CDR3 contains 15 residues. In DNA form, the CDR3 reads TGCGCCAGCAGCCAAGGCGGAGGCAGGGGAAACACCATATATTTT. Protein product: CASSQGGGRGNTIYF.

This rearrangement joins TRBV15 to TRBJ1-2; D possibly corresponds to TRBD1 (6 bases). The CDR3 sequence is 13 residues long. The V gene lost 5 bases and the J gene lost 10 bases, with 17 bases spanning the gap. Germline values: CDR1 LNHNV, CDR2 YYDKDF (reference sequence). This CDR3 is CATSHQRGRLYTF. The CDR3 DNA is TGTGCCACCAGCCATCAAAGGGGGAGACTCTACACCTTC.

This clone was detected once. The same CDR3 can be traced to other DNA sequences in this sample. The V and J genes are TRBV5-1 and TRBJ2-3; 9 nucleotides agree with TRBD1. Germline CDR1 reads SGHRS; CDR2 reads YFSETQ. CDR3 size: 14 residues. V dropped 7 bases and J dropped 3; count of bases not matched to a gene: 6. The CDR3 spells CASQMTGGTDTQYF. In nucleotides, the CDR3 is TGCGCCAGCCAAATGACAGGGGGTACAGATACGCAGTATTTT. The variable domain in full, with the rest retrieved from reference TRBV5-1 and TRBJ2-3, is KAGVTQTPRYLIKTRGQQVTLSCSPISGHRSVSWYQQTPGQGLQFLFEYFSETQRNKGNFPGRFSGRQFSNSRSEMNVSTLELGDSALYLCASQMTGGTDTQYFGPGTRLTVL.

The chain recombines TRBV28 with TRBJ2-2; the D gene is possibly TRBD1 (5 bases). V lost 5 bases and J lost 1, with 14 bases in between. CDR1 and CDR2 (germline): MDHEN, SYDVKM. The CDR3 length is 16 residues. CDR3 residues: CASSLHGAVNTGELFF. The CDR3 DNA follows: TGTGCCAGCAGTCTGCATGGGGCAGTGAACACCGGGGAGCTGTTTTTT.

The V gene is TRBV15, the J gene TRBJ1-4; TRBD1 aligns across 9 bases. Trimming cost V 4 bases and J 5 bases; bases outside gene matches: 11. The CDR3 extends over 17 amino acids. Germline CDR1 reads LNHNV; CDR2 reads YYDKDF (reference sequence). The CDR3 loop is CATSIGTGGAENEKLFF. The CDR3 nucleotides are TGTGCCACCAGCATCGGAACAGGGGGCGCGGAGAATGAAAAACTGTTTTTT.

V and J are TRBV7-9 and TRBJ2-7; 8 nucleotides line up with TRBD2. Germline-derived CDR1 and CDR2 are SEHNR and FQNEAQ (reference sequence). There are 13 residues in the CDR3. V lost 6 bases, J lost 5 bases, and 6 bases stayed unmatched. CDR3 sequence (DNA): TGTGCCAGCAGGGGCAGCGGGAGCGACGAGCAGTACTTC. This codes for CASRGSGSDEQYF.

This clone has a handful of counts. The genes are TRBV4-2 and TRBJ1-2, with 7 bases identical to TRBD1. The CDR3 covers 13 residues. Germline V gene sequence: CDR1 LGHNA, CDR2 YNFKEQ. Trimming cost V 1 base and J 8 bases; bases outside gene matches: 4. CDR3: CASSQVTGVGYTF. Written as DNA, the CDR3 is TGTGCCAGCAGCCAAGTTACAGGGGTAGGCTACACCTTC.